This T cell receptor beta chain is drawn from a study of T cell responses to AZD1222 COVID-19 vaccine (dated by TCRdb to the early 2020s). Some background on the complete study: AZD1222 recipients with second doses at about 4 weeks or about 12 weeks were pooled, because spike-specific TCR depth and breadth did not differ between schedules. TCR sequencing was performed for 233 trial participants, of whom 200 to 210 were given two doses of AZD1222 and about 25 were given two doses of MenACWY control vaccine. Trial participants were enrolled into age subgroups of 18-55, 56-69 and 70-plus years, which contained around 150, 29 and 61 TCR-sequenced participants, respectively.

The full study reports these points: CD4 TCRs associated with the vaccine covered the entire spike protein, and the dominant responses were in regions 160-218 and 743-854. Reportedly, almost half of the unique spike-specific TCRs recognized epitopes lying outside the regions that are mutated in the B.1.351 and B.1.1.7 variants. In the small 56-69-year group, the increase in depth fell short of significance, most likely because of low power. Because no samples from the day 14 peak response were available, repertoires could be characterized only after the peak T cell response. Participants were mostly white British and included more females than males, and it was suggested by the authors that clonal diversity may have been underestimated. Only five to seven AZD1222 recipients were SARS-CoV-2 seropositive at baseline, limiting conclusions about previously exposed vaccinees. Spike-specific TCR breadth and depth rose significantly after two AZD1222 doses compared with day 0 and with MenACWY recipients.

In light of the paper, this sample's time point label describes: baseline before first vaccination. Vaccinee samples were obtained from the UK trials COV001 and COV002, which included a single-blind randomized controlled phase 2/3 trial of AZD1222 (ChAdOx1 nCoV-19) in healthy adults. For TCRbeta chain sequencing, PBMC samples from trial participants were taken at day 0 and at day 28 after the second dose. Worth noting for this clone: The antigen it binds to is not known. No much larger clone exists at a distance of one base, and base qualities are not known.

The CDR3 regions of human TCRbeta chains were analyzed by immunosequencing. The authors' analysis ran thus. Repertoire TCRs were checked for matches against a reference library of SARS-CoV-2-specific TCRs that had been generated using the MIRA antigen-specificity platform. Breadth was defined as the fraction of unique TCRs that were SARS-CoV-2-associated, and depth was defined as the fraction of total T cells that were SARS-CoV-2-associated. Using the MIRA data, each spike-specific TCR was mapped to the spike region that the TCR reacts to and placed in a CD4 or CD8 class. Log10-transformed breadth and depth values were compared by one-way ANOVA with Sidak's multiple comparisons tests. TCRdb provides this immuneACCESS table in a form limited to in-frame rearrangements. Some clones are lacking; in checked studies, under half of them reflect an unresolved V gene, and why the rest are absent is not known. For V, J and clone size, that table is used; D and trimming come from the DNA. For this sample the table gives about 140,000 clones, of which roughly 90% were detected only once. Over 1.5% of the sample is held by the ten biggest clonotypes.

V loses 5 bases at its end and J loses 1 base; junction bases beyond the gene matches: 6. The CDR1 and CDR2 encoded by the germline V gene (reference sequence) are SEHNR and FQNEAQ. Including the terminal cysteine and phenylalanine, the CDR3 comprises 15 residues. The sequence is cut down to CDR3 DNA, 45 bases in frame from base 1. The chain uses TRBV7-9 and TRBJ2-3, and 7 junctional nucleotides match TRBD1. This sequence originates from an adult in good health. The sequences come from peripheral blood, collected on day 0 of AZD1222 vaccination. The DNA sequence reads TGTGCCAGCAGCCCGACAGGGTTCGGCACAGATACGCAGTATTTT. Its amino acids are CASSPTGFGTDTQYF.